The rows below give T cell receptor beta chains drawn from one sample of a study of cytomegalovirus exposure and HLA in healthy donors. The data were produced by immunoSEQ multiplex PCR, yet TCRdb's version contains in-frame clones alone and is incomplete. Here the sample spans around 140,000 clones, roughly 66% being singletons. Specimen: PBMCs. The receptors stem from a woman aged 55-69 years in good health and CMV-seronegative. The CDR3 runs from the conserved cysteine through the conserved F or W. A D gene is named only where the DNA matches it firmly. Clone size is stated in some rows and not others, as once, few, many or a class when expanded.

d_call cdr3_length j_call v_call clone_size cdr3_nt cdr3_aa
. 18 TRBJ1-5 TRBV7-2 . TGTGCCAGCAGCTTAACATTTGGGGAGGGCCATAGCAATCAGCCCCAGCATTTT CASSLTFGEGHSNQPQHF
. 17 TRBJ1-5 TRBV21-1 . TGTGCCAGCAGCAAAGCGCTGAGGAGGGGCTGTTACCAGCCCCAGCATTTT CASSKALRRGCYQPQHF
TRBD1 16 TRBJ2-7 TRBV19 . TGTGCCAGTAGCCCTCTCAGGGGGCTTTCACCCTACGAGCAGTACTTC CASSPLRGLSPYEQYF
TRBD1 17 TRBJ1-5 TRBV27 once TGTGCCAGCGGACCGGGACAGGGGCCCCCTGGCAATCAGCCCCAGCATTTT CASGPGQGPPGNQPQHF
. 15 TRBJ1-1 TRBV7-9 . TGTGCCAGCAGCTCTCGCGGGGGCATGAACACTGAAGCTTTCTTT CASSSRGGMNTEAFF
. 11 TRBJ2-7 TRBV7-2 . TGTGCCAGCAGCTTACTAGGTTCACAGTACTTC CASSLLGSQYF
TRBD2 15 TRBJ2-3 TRBV7-8 few TGTGCCAGCAGCCTCAGGGAGGGTAGCACAGATACGCAGTATTTT CASSLREGSTDTQYF
. 16 TRBJ2-7 TRBV4-2 . TGTGCCAGCAGCCAAGACCTTAGCGGCCGTTACTACGAGCAGTACTTC CASSQDLSGRYYEQYF
TRBD1 15 TRBJ1-1 TRBV6-1 . TGTGCCAGCAGCTCCGACAGGGGGCCGAACACTGAAGCTTTCTTT CASSSDRGPNTEAFF
. 13 TRBJ2-1 TRBV5-4 . TGTGCCAGCAGCTTGCAAAGCGGGAATGAGCAGTTCTTC CASSLQSGNEQFF
TRBD2 14 TRBJ2-5 TRBV28 few TGTGCCAGCAGTGGGACACACGGGACTAGCGGGTTGTACTTC CASSGTHGTSGLYF
. 14 TRBJ2-7 TRBV28 . TGTGCCAGCAGTTTAGGAGGGATCGCCTACGAGCAGTACTTC CASSLGGIAYEQYF
TRBD1 16 TRBJ2-7 TRBV7-9 . TGTGCCAGCAGCTTAGGGGACAGGGGCCAGGGCTACGAGCAGTACTTC CASSLGDRGQGYEQYF
. 17 TRBJ2-2 TRBV4-1 few TGCGCCAGCAGCCAAGATCCCGCAGGGGCGGGCACCGGGGAGCTGTTTTTT CASSQDPAGAGTGELFF
TRBD2 17 TRBJ2-7 TRBV29-1 . TGCAGCGTTGAAGAGCACAGGTCTAGCGGAGTCTCCTACGAGCAGTACTTC CSVEEHRSSGVSYEQYF
. 10 TRBJ2-7 TRBV5-1 . TGCGCCAGCAGCTCGGGACAAGGGGTCTTC CASSSGQGVF
. 18 TRBJ2-1 TRBV5-1 few TGCGCCAGCAGCTTGTCATTTCGGTCGGGGCGGGGAGGCAATGAGCAGTTCTTC CASSLSFRSGRGGNEQFF
TRBD2 18 TRBJ2-7 TRBV7-2 . TGTGCCAGCAGCTTAGCTCGGACTAGCGGGGGGGGCTCCTACGAGCAGTACTTC CASSLARTSGGGSYEQYF
TRBD1 15 TRBJ1-5 TRBV6-5 . TGTGCCAGCAGCCCAGACAGGGGTAGCAATCAGCCCCAGCATTTT CASSPDRGSNQPQHF
. 14 TRBJ2-3 TRBV9 . TGTGCCAGCAGCGTAGGGGGGGTAGCAGATACGCAGTATTTT CASSVGGVADTQYF
TRBD1 13 TRBJ1-1 TRBV2 few TGTGCCAGCCGGGACAGGATGAACACTGAAGCTTTCTTT CASRDRMNTEAFF
TRBD1 16 TRBJ1-1 TRBV5-1 . TGCGCCAGCAGCTTGGGGGTCCCACAGGGGGGGACTGAAGCTTTCTTT CASSLGVPQGGTEAFF
TRBD1 15 TRBJ2-7 TRBV18 . TGTGCCAGCTCACCGACCGGGACAGGGGGCAACGAGCAGTACTTC CASSPTGTGGNEQYF
. 13 TRBJ1-2 TRBV5-1 . TGCGCCAGCAGCACCGACAGGAACTATGGCTACACCTTC CASSTDRNYGYTF
. 14 TRBJ2-2 TRBV7-9 few TGTTCCAGCCCTAGGACAGCGAACACCGGGGAGCTGTTTTTT CSSPRTANTGELFF
TRBD2 15 TRBJ2-5 TRBV10-3 . TGTGCCATCAGTGGGGCTAGCGGGGGGGCGGAGACCCAGTACTTC CAISGASGGAETQYF
TRBD2 14 TRBJ2-5 TRBV28 few TGTGCCAGCGGTCGTGGCGGGAGTAAAGAGACCCAGTACTTC CASGRGGSKETQYF
TRBD1 15 TRBJ2-1 TRBV18 . TGTGCCAGCTCACCACTAATTACAGGGGGCAGTGAGCAGTTCTTC CASSPLITGGSEQFF
TRBD1 15 TRBJ1-3 TRBV6-1 few TGTGCCAGCAGTCACACAGGGGCCACTGGAAACACCATATATTTT CASSHTGATGNTIYF
. 15 TRBJ1-1 TRBV11-2 few TGTGCCAGCAGCGTACCCAGGGGTTTTAACACTGAAGCTTTCTTT CASSVPRGFNTEAFF
TRBD1 13 TRBJ2-2 TRBV5-6 few TGTGCCAGCAGTACAGGGGTGGGCGGGGAGCTGTTTTTT CASSTGVGGELFF
. 14 TRBJ2-6 TRBV18 few TGTGCCAGCTCCCCTATCTCTGGGGCCAACGTCCTGACTTTC CASSPISGANVLTF
. 17 TRBJ2-7 TRBV12-2 once TGTGCAAGTCGCCCAGACCCTGGGACTAGCGGTTCCTACGAGCAGTACTTC CASRPDPGTSGSYEQYF
TRBD2 15 TRBJ2-7 TRBV7-8 . TGTGCCAGCTCGAACGTTTGGCGGGGGGGCGTCGAACAGTACTTC CASSNVWRGGVEQYF
TRBD1 13 TRBJ1-1 TRBV2 few TGTGCCAGCAACCAAAGACAGGGCTTTGAAGCTTTCTTT CASNQRQGFEAFF
TRBD2 14 TRBJ2-3 TRBV7-8 few TGTGCCAGCAGCAGGACTAGCGGGGCAGATACGCAGTATTTT CASSRTSGADTQYF
TRBD2 14 TRBJ2-7 TRBV5-1 . TGCGCCAGCAGCCACGGGACTAGCGGGGACCCTAGGTACTTC CASSHGTSGDPRYF
. 13 TRBJ2-3 TRBV6-1 . TGTGCCAGCGTTTCGCAGGGCACAGATACGCAGTATTTT CASVSQGTDTQYF
. 14 TRBJ2-7 TRBV27 . TGTGCCAGCAGTTTTTTCTCACAGGGTGACGAGCAGTACTTC CASSFFSQGDEQYF
. 17 TRBJ1-1 TRBV5-1 . TGCGCCAGCAGCTTCAAGGGAGGGAGCGGTAGGGACACTGAAGCTTTCTTT CASSFKGGSGRDTEAFF
. 13 TRBJ1-1 TRBV9 . TGTGCCAGCAGCCCGGCGGCGGGCCAGGAAACTTTCTTT CASSPAAGQETFF
TRBD1 14 TRBJ2-7 TRBV6-5 . TGTGCCAGCAGTGAGACAGGGAACAACTACGAGCAGTACTTC CASSETGNNYEQYF
TRBD1 17 TRBJ2-2 TRBV4-1 . TGCGCCAGCAGCCAAGGAGGGACAGGGGGATCCACCGGGGAGCTGTTTTTT CASSQGGTGGSTGELFF